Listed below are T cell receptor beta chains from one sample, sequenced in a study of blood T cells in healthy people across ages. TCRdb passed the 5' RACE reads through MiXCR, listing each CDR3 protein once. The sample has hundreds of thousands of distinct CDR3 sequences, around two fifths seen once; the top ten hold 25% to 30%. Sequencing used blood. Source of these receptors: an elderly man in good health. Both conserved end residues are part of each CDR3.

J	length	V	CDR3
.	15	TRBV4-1	CASSQDRAGAYEQYF
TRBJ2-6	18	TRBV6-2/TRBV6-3	CASSWAGRGISGANVLTF
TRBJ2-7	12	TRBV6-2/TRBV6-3	CASTQTGGEQYF
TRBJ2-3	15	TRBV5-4	CASSLELISTDTQYF
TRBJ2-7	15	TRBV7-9	CASSIDRAGVDEQYF
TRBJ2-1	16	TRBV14	CASSQETGRGFYEQFF
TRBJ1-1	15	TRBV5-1	CASSDGVGQGTEAFF
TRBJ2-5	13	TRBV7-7	CASTPGIKETQYF
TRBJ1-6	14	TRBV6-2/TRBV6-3	CASTPTGKNSPLHF
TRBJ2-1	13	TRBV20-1	CSVPGQGLYEQFF
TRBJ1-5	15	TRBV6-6	CASFPGHYSNQPQHF
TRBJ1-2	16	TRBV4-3	CASSQDGTPMGGGYTF
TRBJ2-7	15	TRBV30	CAWSRRAGVSYEQYF
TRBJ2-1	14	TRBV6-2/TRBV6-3	CASRRTSGHNEQFF
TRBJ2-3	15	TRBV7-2	CASSFLVRSTDTQYF
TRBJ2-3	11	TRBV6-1	CASSVSDTQYF
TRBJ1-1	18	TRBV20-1	CSARDGGAGGYPNTEAFF
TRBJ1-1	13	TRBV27	CASRTGPYTEAFF
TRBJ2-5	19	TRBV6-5	CASSYQRDGRGPKQETQYF
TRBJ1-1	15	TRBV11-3	CASSLSGRGGTEAFF
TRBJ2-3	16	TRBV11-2	CASSLRAGGGQGTQYF
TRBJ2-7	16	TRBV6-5	CASRSTGTASSYEQYF
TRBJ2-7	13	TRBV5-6	CASSVDPAYEQYF
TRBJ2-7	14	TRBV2	CASSEKDSPRRQYF
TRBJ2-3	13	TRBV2	CASRTSGTDTQYF
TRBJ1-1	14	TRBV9	CASSGRDSHTEAFF
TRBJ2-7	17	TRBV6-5	CASSLQLTGTVAYEQYF
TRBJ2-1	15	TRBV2	CASSEAGGGYNEQFF
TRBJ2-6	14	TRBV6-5	CATEGSSGANVLTF
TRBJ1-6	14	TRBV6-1	CASSEVSGGYPLHF
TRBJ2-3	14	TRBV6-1	CASRSGTSVDTQYF